This T cell receptor beta chain was sequenced for a study of T cells in localized non-small cell lung cancer. Study findings and constraints: Multi-region tumor sequencing was not done, so intratumor heterogeneity could not be excluded. In adjacent lung appeared a median around 62 of the top 100 tumor clones. Measurement of T cell clonality placed uninvolved adjacent lung highest, above the level in tumor.

The CDR3 extends over 15 amino acids. Trimming shortened V by 2 bases and J by 7 bases, and 15 bases separated the two germline ends. The germline V gene encodes CDR1 SGHNT and CDR2 YENEEA. This clone ranks as medium-sized (0.01 to 0.1%). Its antigen is not identified. Assay used: immunoSEQ multiplex PCR; TCRdb lists only in-frame clones, some missing. The table records roughly 2,800 clones, almost 25% of them present only once. The starting material was lung tumor tissue, obtained before any cancer treatment. This TCR came from a male donor older than 55 with stage II lung adenocarcinoma. The J gene is TRBJ2-1, the V gene TRBV11-3; TRBD2 is a possible D gene (7 bases). The DNA for the CDR3 is TGTGCCAGCAGCTTAACGGTGGGAGGGGGAAATGAGCAGTTCTTC. Amino acid sequence: CASSLTVGGGNEQFF.